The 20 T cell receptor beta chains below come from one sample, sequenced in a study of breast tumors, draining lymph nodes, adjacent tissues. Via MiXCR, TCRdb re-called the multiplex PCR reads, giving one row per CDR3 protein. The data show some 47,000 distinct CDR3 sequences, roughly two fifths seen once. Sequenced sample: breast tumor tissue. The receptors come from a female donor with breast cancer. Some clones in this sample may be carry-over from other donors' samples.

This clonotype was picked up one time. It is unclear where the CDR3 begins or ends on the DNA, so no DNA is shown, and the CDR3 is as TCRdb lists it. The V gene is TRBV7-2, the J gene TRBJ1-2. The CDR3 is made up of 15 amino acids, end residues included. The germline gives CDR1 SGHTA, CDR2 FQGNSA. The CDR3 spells CASSWGSGNDYGYSF.

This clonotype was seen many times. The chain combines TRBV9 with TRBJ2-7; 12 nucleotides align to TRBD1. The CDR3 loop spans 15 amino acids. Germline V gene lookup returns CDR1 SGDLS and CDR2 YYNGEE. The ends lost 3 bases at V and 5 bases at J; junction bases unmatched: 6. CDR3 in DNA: TGTGCCAGCAGCGCGGGGACAGGGGGCGTCAACGAGCAGTACTTC. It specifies CASSAGTGGVNEQYF.

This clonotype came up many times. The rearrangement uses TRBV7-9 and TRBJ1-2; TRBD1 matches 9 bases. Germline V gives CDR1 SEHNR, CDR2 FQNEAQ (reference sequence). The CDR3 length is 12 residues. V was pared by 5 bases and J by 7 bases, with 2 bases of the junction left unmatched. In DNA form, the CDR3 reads TGTGCCAGCAGCGGGACAGGGTCTGGCTACACCTTC. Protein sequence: CASSGTGSGYTF. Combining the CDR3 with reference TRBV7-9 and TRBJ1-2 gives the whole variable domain DTGVSQNPRHKITKRGQNVTFRCDPISEHNRLYWYRQTLGQGPEFLTYFQNEAQLEKSRLLSDRFSAERPKGSFSTLEIQRTEQGDSAMYLCASSGTGSGYTFGSGTRLTVV.

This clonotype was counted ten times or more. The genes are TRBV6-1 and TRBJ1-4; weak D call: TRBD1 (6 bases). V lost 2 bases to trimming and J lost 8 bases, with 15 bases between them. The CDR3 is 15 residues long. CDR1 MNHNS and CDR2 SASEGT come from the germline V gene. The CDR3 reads CASSESLGGGEKLFF. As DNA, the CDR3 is TGTGCCAGCAGTGAAAGTCTCGGGGGGGGCGAAAAACTGTTTTTT.

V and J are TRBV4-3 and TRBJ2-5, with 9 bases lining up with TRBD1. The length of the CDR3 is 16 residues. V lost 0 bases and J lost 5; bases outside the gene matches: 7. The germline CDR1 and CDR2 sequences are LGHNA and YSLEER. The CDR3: CASSQDETGGAETQYF. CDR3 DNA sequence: TGCGCCAGCAGCCAAGATGAGACAGGGGGGGCTGAGACCCAGTACTTC.

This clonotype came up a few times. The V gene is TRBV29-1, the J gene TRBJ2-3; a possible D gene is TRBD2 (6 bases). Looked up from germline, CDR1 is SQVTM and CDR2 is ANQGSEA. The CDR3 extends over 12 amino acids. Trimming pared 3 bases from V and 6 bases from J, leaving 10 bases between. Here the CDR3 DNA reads TGCAGCGTTGACGCAGGAGGGGATACGCAGTATTTT. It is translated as CSVDAGGDTQYF.

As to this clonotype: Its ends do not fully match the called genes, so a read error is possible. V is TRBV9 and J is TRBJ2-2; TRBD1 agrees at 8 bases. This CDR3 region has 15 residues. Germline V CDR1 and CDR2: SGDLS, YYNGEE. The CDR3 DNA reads TGTGCCAGCAGCGTAGGGGGACAGGAGGGCGGGGAGCCGTTTTTT. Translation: CASSVGGQEGGEPFF.

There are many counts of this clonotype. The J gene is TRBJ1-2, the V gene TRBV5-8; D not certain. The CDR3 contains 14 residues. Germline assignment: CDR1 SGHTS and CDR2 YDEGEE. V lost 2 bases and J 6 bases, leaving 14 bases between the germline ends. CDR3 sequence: CASSFGLERNGYTF. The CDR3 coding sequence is TGTGCCAGCAGCTTCGGATTGGAGCGGAATGGCTACACCTTC.

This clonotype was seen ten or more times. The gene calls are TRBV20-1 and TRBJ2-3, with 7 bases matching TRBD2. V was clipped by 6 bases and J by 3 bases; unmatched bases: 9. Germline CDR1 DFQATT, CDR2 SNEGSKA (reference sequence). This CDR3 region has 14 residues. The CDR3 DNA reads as TGCAGTGCGCTGGGGGGGGATGGGACAGATACGCAGTATTTT. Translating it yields CSALGGDGTDTQYF.

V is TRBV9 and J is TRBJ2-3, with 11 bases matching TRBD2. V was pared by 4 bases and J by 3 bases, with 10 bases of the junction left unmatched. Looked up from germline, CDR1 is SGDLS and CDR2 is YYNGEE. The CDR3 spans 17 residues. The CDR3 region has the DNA TGTGCCAGCAGCCCCGCAGGGACTAGCGGTTTAACAGATACGCAGTATTTT. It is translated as CASSPAGTSGLTDTQYF. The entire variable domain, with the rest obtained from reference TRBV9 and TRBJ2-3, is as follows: DSGVTQTPKHLITATGQRVTLRCSPRSGDLSVYWYQQSLDQGLQFLIQYYNGEERAKGNILERFSAQQFPDLHSELNLSSLELGDSALYFCASSPAGTSGLTDTQYFGPGTRLTVL.

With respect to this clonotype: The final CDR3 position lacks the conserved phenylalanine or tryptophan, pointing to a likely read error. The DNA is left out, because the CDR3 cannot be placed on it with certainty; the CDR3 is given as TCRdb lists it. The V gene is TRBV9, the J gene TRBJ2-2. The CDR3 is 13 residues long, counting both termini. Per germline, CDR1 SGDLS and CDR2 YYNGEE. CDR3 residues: CASSPPEGGELVS.

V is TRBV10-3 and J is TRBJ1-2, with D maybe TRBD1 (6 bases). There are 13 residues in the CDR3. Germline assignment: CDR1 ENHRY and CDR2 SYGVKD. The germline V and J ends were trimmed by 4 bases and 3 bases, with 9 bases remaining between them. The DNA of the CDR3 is TGTGCCATCAGTGTGGGGGCCGACTATGGCTACACCTTC. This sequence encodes CAISVGADYGYTF.

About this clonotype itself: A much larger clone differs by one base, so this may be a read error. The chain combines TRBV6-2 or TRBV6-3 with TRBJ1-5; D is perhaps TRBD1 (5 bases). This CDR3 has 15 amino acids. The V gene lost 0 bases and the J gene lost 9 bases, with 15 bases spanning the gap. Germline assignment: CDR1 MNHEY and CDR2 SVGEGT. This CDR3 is CASSYSGGFGPPQHF. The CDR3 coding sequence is TGTGCCAGCAGTTACTCGGGGGGGTTTGGTCCGCCCCAGCATTTT.

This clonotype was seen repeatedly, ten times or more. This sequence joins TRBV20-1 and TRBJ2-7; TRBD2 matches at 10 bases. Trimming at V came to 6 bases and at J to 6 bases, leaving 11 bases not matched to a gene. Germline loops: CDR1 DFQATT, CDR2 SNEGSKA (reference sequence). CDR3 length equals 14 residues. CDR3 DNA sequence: TGCAGTGCCCTCGGGCTAGCGGGAGCCTCCGAGCAGTACTTC. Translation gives CSALGLAGASEQYF.

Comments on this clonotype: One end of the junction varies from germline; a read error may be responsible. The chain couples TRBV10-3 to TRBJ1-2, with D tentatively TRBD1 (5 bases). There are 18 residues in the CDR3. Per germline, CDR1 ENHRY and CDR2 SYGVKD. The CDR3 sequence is CAISESTQGGYPNYGYTF. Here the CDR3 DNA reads TGTGCCATCAGCGAGTCTACGCAGGGAGGTTACCCCAACTATGGCTACACCTTC.

CDR3 in DNA: TGTGCCAGCAGCGCTTCGAAACAGGGGCAGGTTCAGCCCCAGCATTTT. It specifies CASSASKQGQVQPQHF. The rearrangement joins TRBV5-4 to TRBJ1-5; 7 bases match TRBD1. With V trimmed by 4 bases and J by 6 bases, 13 bases remained unmatched. The CDR3 extends over 16 amino acids. CDR1 SGHNT and CDR2 YYREEE come from the germline V gene (reference sequence).

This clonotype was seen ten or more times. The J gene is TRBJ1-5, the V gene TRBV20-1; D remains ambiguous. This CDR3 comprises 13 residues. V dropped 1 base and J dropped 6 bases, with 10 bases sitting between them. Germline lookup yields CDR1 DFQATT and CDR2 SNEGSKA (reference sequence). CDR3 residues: CSARVKGTQPQHF. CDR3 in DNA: TGCAGTGCTAGAGTAAAGGGAACTCAGCCCCAGCATTTT.

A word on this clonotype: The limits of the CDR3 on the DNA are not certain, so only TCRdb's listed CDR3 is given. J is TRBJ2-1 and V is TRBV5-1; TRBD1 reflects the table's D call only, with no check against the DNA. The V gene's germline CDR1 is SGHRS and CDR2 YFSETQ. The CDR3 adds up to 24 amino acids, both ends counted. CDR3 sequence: CASSLVGRGSYNEQFFGPGSEQFF.

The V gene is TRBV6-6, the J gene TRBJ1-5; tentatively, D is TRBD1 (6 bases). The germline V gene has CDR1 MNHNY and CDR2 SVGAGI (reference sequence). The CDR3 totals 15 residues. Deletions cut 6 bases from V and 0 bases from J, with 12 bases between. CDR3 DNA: TGTGCCAGCAGGGAACCAGGGGATAGCAATCAGCCCCAGCATTTT. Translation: CASREPGDSNQPQHF.

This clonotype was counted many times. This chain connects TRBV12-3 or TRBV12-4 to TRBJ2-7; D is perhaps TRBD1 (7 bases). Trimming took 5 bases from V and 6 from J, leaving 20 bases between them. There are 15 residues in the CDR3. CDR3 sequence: CASSLRGTALGEQYF. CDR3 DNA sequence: TGTGCCAGCAGTCTCCGCGGGACAGCACTAGGCGAGCAGTACTTC.